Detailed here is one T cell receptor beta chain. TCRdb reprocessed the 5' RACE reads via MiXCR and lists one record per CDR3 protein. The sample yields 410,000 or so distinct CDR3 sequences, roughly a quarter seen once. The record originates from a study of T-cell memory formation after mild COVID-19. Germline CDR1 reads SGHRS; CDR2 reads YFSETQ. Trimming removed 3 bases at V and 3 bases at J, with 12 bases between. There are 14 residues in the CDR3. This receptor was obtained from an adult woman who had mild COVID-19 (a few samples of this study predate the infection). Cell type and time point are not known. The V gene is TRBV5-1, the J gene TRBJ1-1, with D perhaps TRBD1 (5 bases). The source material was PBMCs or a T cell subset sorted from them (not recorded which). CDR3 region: CASSSTGGDTEAFF. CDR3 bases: TGCGCCAGCAGCTCTACGGGAGGGGACACTGAAGCTTTCTTT.